These 11 T cell receptor beta chains share one sample of origin, sequenced in a study of T-cell memory formation after mild COVID-19. TCRdb passed the 5' RACE reads through MiXCR, listing each CDR3 protein once. Of hundreds of thousands of distinct CDR3 sequences listed, over 25% were seen once; the top ten hold about 13%. Sequenced material: PBMCs or a T cell subset sorted from them (not recorded which). These receptors came from an adult woman who had mild COVID-19 (a few samples of this study predate the infection). Cell type and time point are not known.

This clonotype appeared a single time. This rearrangement joins TRBV6-1 to TRBJ2-7; a possible D gene is TRBD1 (5 bases). Germline values: CDR1 MNHNS, CDR2 SASEGT. V lost 8 bases to trimming and J lost 0 bases, with 17 bases between them. CDR3 length: 15 amino acids. The CDR3: CASSRARSISYEQYF. CDR3 nucleotides: TGTGCCAGCTCCAGGGCGCGCAGCATCTCCTACGAGCAGTACTTC.

The chain has TRBV7-2 and TRBJ1-1, with a tentative D call TRBD1 (6 bases). The germline V and J ends were trimmed by 10 bases and 2 bases, with 17 bases remaining between them. The CDR3 runs to 14 residues. The germline gives CDR1 SGHTA, CDR2 FQGNSA. The CDR3 spells CATTPGQLNTEAFF. In DNA, the CDR3 is TGTGCCACCACTCCGGGACAATTAAACACTGAAGCTTTCTTT. The whole variable domain, remainder taken from reference TRBV7-2 and TRBJ1-1, is GAGVSQSPSNKVTEKGKDVELRCDPISGHTALYWYRQSLGQGLEFLIYFQGNSAPDKSGLPSDRFSAERTGGSVSTLTIQRTQQEDSAVYLCATTPGQLNTEAFFGQGTRLTVV.

This rearrangement joins TRBV6-2 or TRBV6-3 to TRBJ2-1; weak D call: TRBD2 (5 bases). The CDR3 spans 17 residues. The germline CDR1 and CDR2 sequences are MNHEY and SVGEGT. V lost 5 bases, J lost 3 bases, and 20 bases lay in between. DNA of the CDR3: TGTGCCAGCAGTAGAGCTACTAGTACGGGAAACTACAATGAGCAGTTCTTC. This sequence encodes CASSRATSTGNYNEQFF.

V and J are TRBV4-1 and TRBJ1-5; 10 nucleotides match TRBD1. Per the germline V gene, CDR1 is MGHRA and CDR2 is YSYEKL. The CDR3 consists of 16 residues. The trim removed 3 bases at V and 2 bases at J, leaving 4 bases unmatched. This chain's CDR3 is CASSQTGTGGNQPQHF. The CDR3, as DNA: TGCGCCAGCAGCCAGACCGGGACAGGGGGCAATCAGCCCCAGCATTTT.

The CDR3 region has the DNA TGTGCCTCGACCCTAGTGGGAGGGTTTGGCGAGCAGTACTTC. As protein: CASTLVGGFGEQYF. The chain carries TRBV7-9 and TRBJ2-7; 7 bases map to TRBD2. Germline-derived CDR1 and CDR2 are SEHNR and FQNEAQ (reference sequence). J was trimmed by 6 bases and V by 11 bases; bases with no gene match: 16. The CDR3 has 14 amino acids.

The J gene is TRBJ2-7, the V gene TRBV7-9, with D possibly matching TRBD2 (5 bases). V lost 8 bases to trimming and J lost 3 bases, with 14 bases between them. In germline, CDR1 is SEHNR, CDR2 FQNEAQ (reference sequence). The CDR3 contains 13 residues. The CDR3 DNA reads TGTGCCAGCGCGATGCCTGGACTCTACGAGCAGTACTTC. This gives the protein CASAMPGLYEQYF.

The chain links TRBV5-1 to TRBJ1-2, with TRBD1 matching over 7 bases. The trim removed 4 bases at V and 0 bases at J, leaving 9 bases unmatched. Germline CDR1 is SGHRS and CDR2 is YFSETQ. CDR3 length: 16 amino acids. The CDR3 DNA follows: TGCGCCAGCAGCGTGGACAGGAGACCAGCTAACTATGGCTACACCTTC. Its protein is CASSVDRRPANYGYTF.

This rearrangement joins TRBV6-6 to TRBJ2-3; D is uncertain. This CDR3 region has 17 residues. Trimming removed 0 bases from V and 1 base from J, with 14 bases in between. Germline CDR1 and CDR2: MNHNY and SVGAGI (reference sequence). CDR3 in amino acids: CASSYSIRLSGTDTQYF. Written as DNA, the CDR3 is TGTGCCAGCAGTTACTCGATTCGCCTTTCGGGCACAGATACGCAGTATTTT.

The gene calls are TRBV7-9 and TRBJ2-7; TRBD2 matches 11 bases. J was trimmed by 5 bases and V by 4 bases; bases with no gene match: 10. The CDR3 covers 16 residues. Germline-derived CDR1 and CDR2 are SEHNR and FQNEAQ (reference sequence). This CDR3 reads CASSSVSGRAVDEQYF. In nucleotides, the CDR3 is TGTGCCAGCAGCTCCGTTAGCGGGAGGGCTGTTGACGAGCAGTACTTC.

The chain couples TRBV29-1 to TRBJ2-7, with D unclear. CDR3 length: 13 amino acids. Trimming cost V 0 bases and J 2 bases, with 8 bases left between them. Germline V CDR1 and CDR2: SQVTM, ANQGSEA. The CDR3 loop is CSVEESRPYEQYF. For the CDR3, the DNA is TGCAGCGTTGAAGAGTCTCGCCCCTACGAGCAGTACTTC.

The V gene is TRBV24-1, the J gene TRBJ2-1; TRBD2 matches at 9 bases. Losses at the gene ends were 3 bases for V and 0 bases for J; bases not matched to a gene: 17. The CDR3 contains 21 residues. Per germline, CDR1 KGHDR and CDR2 SFDVKD. CDR3 sequence (DNA): TGTGCCACCAGTGATGCCTCACATAGACTAGCGGACAAGAGCTCCTACAATGAGCAGTTCTTC. Translation: CATSDASHRLADKSSYNEQFF.